This T cell receptor beta chain was profiled in a study of blood T cell repertoires in COVID-19. Method: immunoSEQ multiplex PCR; TCRdb's copy keeps in-frame clones and lacks some. The sample consists of 100,000 to 120,000 clones, around 82% of them appearing once. Losses at the gene ends were 2 bases for V and 3 bases for J; bases not matched to a gene: 2. The CDR3 is 15 residues long. The germline CDR1 and CDR2 sequences are SGHTA and FQGNSA. Sequencing input: peripheral blood. The TCR sequence derives from a woman aged 55-70 years with acute or convalescent COVID-19. The chain is built from TRBV7-2 and TRBJ2-2, with TRBD2 matching over 8 bases. The CDR3 DNA is TGTGCCAGCAGCTTACTGCGGGGGGACACCGGGGAGCTGTTTTTT. It translates to CASSLLRGDTGELFF.